This T cell receptor (beta chain) was found in a study of beta chain features in type 1 diabetes. Worth noting for this clone: The sample contains more than one DNA sequence encoding this CDR3.

What was sequenced were expressed TCRB transcripts, since all of the isolated RNA had been reverse transcribed. Method: immunoSEQ multiplex PCR; TCRdb's copy keeps in-frame clones and lacks some. The sample holds some 270,000 clones, roughly 13% seen once. Trimming removed 4 bases from V and 2 bases from J, with 11 bases in between. The CDR3 covers 14 residues. Germline CDR1 is SEHNR and CDR2 is FQNEAQ (reference sequence). Sequenced material: naive CD4+ T cells from blood. The sequence was obtained from a woman aged 40 to 49 in good health. The chain links TRBV7-9 to TRBJ2-5, with a weak D call TRBD1 (6 bases). CDR3 loop: CASSSQGGQETQYF. DNA for the CDR3: TGTGCCAGCAGCTCCCAAGGGGGACAAGAGACCCAGTACTTC.